The 19 T cell receptor beta chains below come from one sample, sequenced in a study of T-cell reconstitution after alpha-beta-depleted transplantation in children. Molecular barcoding with unique molecular identifiers was used for the TCRbeta library. Via MiXCR, TCRdb re-called the PCR reads, giving one row per CDR3 protein. The sample yields approximately 520,000 distinct CDR3 sequences, around 10% seen once. This specimen was PBMCs, mostly from graft donor cells, taken 180 days after TCRalphabeta/CD19-depleted stem cell transplant. These TCRs come from a female patient aged 2 to 10 who had a stem cell transplant for aplastic anemia, so the T cells may come from the graft donor.

The sample holds a few counts of this clonotype. The chain combines TRBV12-3 or TRBV12-4 with TRBJ1-1; 7 bases fit TRBD1. CDR3 size: 14 residues. The trim removed 6 bases at V and 0 bases at J, leaving 4 bases unmatched. CDR3: CASSDRVMNTEAFF. As DNA, the CDR3 is TGTGCCAGCAGCGACAGGGTTATGAACACTGAAGCTTTCTTT.

This clonotype was seen a handful of times. The V gene is TRBV7-2, the J gene TRBJ1-4; no firm D call. V was shortened by 5 bases and J by 11 bases, with 15 bases between the two germline ends. The CDR3 contains 13 residues. Germline CDR1 reads SGHTA; CDR2 reads FQGNSA. In DNA form, the CDR3 reads TGTGCCAGCAGCCCGGACCGCGGAAGGAAACTGTTTTTT. Translating gives CASSPDRGRKLFF.

This clonotype was seen a handful of times. This chain joins TRBV28 and TRBJ2-2, with D perhaps assigned TRBD1 or TRBD2 (6 bases each). Trimming cost V 2 bases and J 6 bases, with 16 bases left between them. Germline-derived CDR1 and CDR2 are MDHEN and SYDVKM. The CDR3 extends over 16 amino acids. CDR3 nucleotide sequence: TGTGCCAGCAGTTTACGCTCAACGGGGGCGTCCGGGGAGCTGTTTTTT. Protein: CASSLRSTGASGELFF.

This clonotype was seen only a few times. The J gene is TRBJ2-1, the V gene TRBV3-1, with TRBD1 as a possible D gene (5 bases). The CDR3 sequence is 11 residues long. Germline-derived CDR1 and CDR2 are LGHDT and YNNKEL (reference sequence). With 3 bases removed from V and 12 bases from J, the gap between germline ends came to 9 bases. CDR3 protein: CASSHRVGQFF. CDR3 coding DNA: TGTGCCAGCAGCCACAGGGTCGGGCAGTTCTTC.

This clonotype occurred a few times. The J gene is TRBJ2-5, the V gene TRBV27; 12 bases are a match to TRBD1. V was pared by 5 bases and J by 5 bases, with 6 bases of the junction left unmatched. CDR3 length: 15 amino acids. The germline CDR1 and CDR2 sequences are MNHEY and SMNVEV (reference sequence). The CDR3 DNA reads TGTGCCAGCAGTCACGGGACAGGGGGCGGTGAGACCCAGTACTTC. Its translation is CASSHGTGGGETQYF.

This clonotype has a handful of counts. J is TRBJ1-2 and V is TRBV12-5; 9 bases fit TRBD1. The V and J ends lost 6 bases and 3 bases, in that order; junction bases with no gene match: 2. The CDR3 contains 13 residues. The germline gives CDR1 LGHNT, CDR2 FRNRAP. DNA of the CDR3: TGTGCTAGTGGACGGACAGGGGACTATGGCTACACCTTC. This translates into CASGRTGDYGYTF. Complete variable domain (other parts from reference TRBV12-5 and TRBJ1-2): DARVTQTPRHKVTEMGQEVTMRCQPILGHNTVFWYRQTMMQGLELLAYFRNRAPLDDSGMPKDRFSAEMPDATLATLKIQPSEPRDSAVYFCASGRTGDYGYTFGSGTRLTVV.

This clonotype was observed many times. The chain combines TRBV4-2 with TRBJ2-1; D gene ambiguous. CDR1 and CDR2 from the germline V gene are LGHNA and YNFKEQ. Trimming removed 0 bases at V and 8 bases at J, with 8 bases between. This CDR3 contains 13 residues. The CDR3 is CASSQDVRHEQFF. The CDR3 bases are TGTGCCAGCAGCCAAGACGTGAGGCATGAGCAGTTCTTC.

This clonotype was detected a few times. The rearrangement links TRBV28 to TRBJ2-1, with TRBD2 matching 7 bases. The CDR3 covers 17 residues. Germline V gene data show CDR1 as MDHEN and CDR2 as SYDVKM. Trimming took 5 bases from V and 2 from J; bases not matched to a gene: 12. Here the CDR3 reads CASSGIGAGVPYNEQFF. The DNA for the CDR3 is TGTGCCAGCAGTGGGATAGGGGCGGGAGTGCCCTACAATGAGCAGTTCTTC.

This clonotype occurred a few times. V is TRBV20-1 and J is TRBJ2-7; D is uncertain. The length of the CDR3 is 13 residues. Germline V gene sequence: CDR1 DFQATT, CDR2 SNEGSKA (reference sequence). Trimming took 6 bases from V and 2 from J, leaving 14 bases between them. CDR3 in amino acids: CSAGRAATYEQYV. The CDR3, as DNA: TGCAGTGCCGGTAGGGCTGCCACCTACGAGCAGTACGTC.

This sequence joins TRBV28 and TRBJ2-7, with D perhaps TRBD1 (5 bases). CDR3 size: 14 residues. Germline-derived CDR1 and CDR2 are MDHEN and SYDVKM. V dropped 0 bases and J dropped 5 bases, with 11 bases sitting between them. The CDR3: CASSLWSRVDEQYF. CDR3 bases: TGTGCCAGCAGTTTATGGTCCAGGGTGGACGAGCAGTACTTC.

This sequence joins TRBV7-9 and TRBJ2-7; D may be TRBD2 (5 bases). From germline, CDR1 is SEHNR and CDR2 FQNEAQ (reference sequence). Trimming shortened V by 5 bases and J by 0 bases, and 14 bases separated the two germline ends. The CDR3 is made up of 15 amino acids. In nucleotides, the CDR3 is TGTGCCAGCAGCATCGTGAGGGAAGGCTCCTACGAGCAGTACGTC. Amino acid sequence: CASSIVREGSYEQYV.

In its sample, this clonotype was seen a few times. The chain uses TRBV10-3 and TRBJ1-2; D possibly corresponds to TRBD1 (5 bases). The germline gives CDR1 ENHRY, CDR2 SYGVKD. The CDR3 length is 10 residues. Trimming cost V 11 bases and J 8 bases, with 12 bases left between them. The CDR3 region has the DNA TGTGCCCTCGGGGCAGGGGGCTACACCTTC. It translates to CALGAGGYTF.

This clonotype was seen a handful of times. CDR3 in amino acids: CSARLWREWFYNEQFF. In DNA form, the CDR3 reads TGCAGTGCTAGATTGTGGCGGGAGTGGTTCTACAATGAGCAGTTCTTC. The gene calls are TRBV20-1 and TRBJ2-1; 7 bases map to TRBD2. CDR3 size: 16 residues. CDR1 and CDR2 from the germline V gene are DFQATT and SNEGSKA (reference sequence). The trim removed 2 bases at V and 3 bases at J, leaving 10 bases unmatched.

In this sample, this clonotype turned up many times. This chain links TRBV18 with TRBJ1-2, with D unresolved. The V end was cut by 8 bases, the J end by 2 bases, with 9 bases between. The CDR3 has 12 amino acids. The germline gives CDR1 KGHSH, CDR2 LQKENI. The CDR3 nucleotides read TGTGCCAGCAGCCCACAGAACTATGGCTACACCTTC. Translating it yields CASSPQNYGYTF. The whole variable domain, filled in from reference TRBV18 and TRBJ1-2, reads NAGVMQNPRHLVRRRGQEARLRCSPMKGHSHVYWYRQLPEEGLKFMVYLQKENIIDESGMPKERFSAEFPKEGPSILRIQQVVRGDSAAYFCASSPQNYGYTFGSGTRLTVV.

In this sample, this clonotype turned up a few times. The rearrangement uses TRBV12-3 or TRBV12-4 and TRBJ1-3, with a weak D call TRBD1 (5 bases). CDR3 size: 18 residues. V gave up 3 bases and J gave up 1 base, with 19 bases separating them. The CDR3 sequence: CASSFPPRRGGSGNTIYF. Here the CDR3 DNA reads TGTGCCAGCAGTTTTCCCCCGCGCCGGGGGGGATCTGGAAACACCATATATTTT.

This clonotype was detected only a few times. J is TRBJ1-5 and V is TRBV24-1, with 7 bases matching TRBD1. Looked up from germline, CDR1 is KGHDR and CDR2 is SFDVKD. V dropped 3 bases and J dropped 0; count of bases not matched to a gene: 1. The CDR3 is 15 amino acids. The DNA for the CDR3 is TGTGCCACCAGTGATCGACAGGGTAGCAATCAGCCCCAGCATTTT. This gives the protein CATSDRQGSNQPQHF.

The chain carries TRBV28 and TRBJ2-1; D is ambiguous. The V gene lost 6 bases and the J gene lost 7 bases, with 28 bases spanning the gap. The CDR3 runs to 18 residues. Germline lookup yields CDR1 MDHEN and CDR2 SYDVKM. CDR3 sequence (DNA): TGTGCCAGCAGCCCCCCTTTGGACGGCGGATCCCGATTGAATGAGCAGTTCTTC. It translates to CASSPPLDGGSRLNEQFF.

This clonotype was seen more than once but under ten times. The V gene is TRBV20-1, the J gene TRBJ1-2, with D unclear. Germline assignment: CDR1 DFQATT and CDR2 SNEGSKA (reference sequence). V lost 1 base, J lost 3 bases, and 15 bases lay in between. This CDR3 has 15 residues. In nucleotides, the CDR3 is TGCAGTGCTAGAGCGGAACGATCCTGGGACTATGGCTACACCTTC. Its translation: CSARAERSWDYGYTF.

This clonotype showed up just a few times. The rearrangement joins TRBV5-8 to TRBJ2-7; the D gene is possibly TRBD1 (6 bases). CDR3 length: 13 residues. Germline-derived CDR1 and CDR2 are SGHTS and YDEGEE. V dropped 4 bases and J dropped 1 base, with 9 bases sitting between them. DNA for the CDR3: TGTGCCAGCAGCACAGGGATTTCCTACGAGCAGTACGTC. It specifies CASSTGISYEQYV.